The clone carrying this T cell receptor beta chain was found once. No antigen is known for it. Method: immunoSEQ multiplex PCR; TCRdb's copy keeps in-frame clones and lacks some. Of around 77,000 clones in the sample, 87% were seen once. The record originates from a study of T cell responses to AZD1222 COVID-19 vaccine. Broader study findings: There were mostly white British donors and more females than males, and clonal diversity was possibly underestimated. Seropositivity was recorded at baseline in only 6 or 7 AZD1222 recipients.

Trimming shortened V by 3 bases and J by 5 bases, and 13 bases separated the two germline ends. The CDR3 contains 14 residues. CDR1 is MNHEY, CDR2 SMNVEV, per germline (reference sequence). This sequence originates from an adult in good health. The genes are TRBV27 and TRBJ1-1; tentative D call: TRBD1 (6 bases). Sequencing used peripheral blood, obtained on day 0 of AZD1222 vaccination. The CDR3 region has the DNA TGTGCCAGCAGTTTCAGGGCTCAGGGGACTGAAGCTTTCTTT. This encodes CASSFRAQGTEAFF.